Sequencing of this T cell receptor beta chain was carried out in a study of T cell responses to AZD1222 COVID-19 vaccine. The table came from immunoSEQ multiplex PCR; TCRdb's copy has only in-frame clones and leaves some out. Of over 130,000 clones listed, 75% to 95% were seen once; the top ten hold under 4%. CDR3 length: 14 residues. Trimming left V 1 base short and J 3 bases short, with 8 bases between. Germline CDR1 is SGHDN and CDR2 is FVKESK. The sample consisted of peripheral blood, taken 28 days after the second AZD1222 dose. The genes are TRBV14 and TRBJ2-3; D is ambiguous. The receptor was derived from an adult who received the AZD1222 COVID-19 vaccine. In nucleotides, the CDR3 is TGTGCCAGCAGCCAAGTTGGTGGGACAGATACGCAGTATTTT. Translating it yields CASSQVGGTDTQYF. Using reference TRBV14 and TRBJ2-3 for the parts outside the CDR3, the full variable domain is EAGVTQFPSHSVIEKGQTVTLRCDPISGHDNLYWYRRVMGKEIKFLLHFVKESKQDESGMPNNRFLAERTGGTYSTLKVQPAELEDSGVYFCASSQVGGTDTQYFGPGTRLTVL.